This TCR beta chain was sequenced in a study of shared clonotypes between healthy human individuals (dated by TCRdb to the early 2020s). For the study in its entirety: A couple of women and a few men aged 18 to 49 years were included in the cohort. To estimate repertoire size and how much clonotypes are shared between individuals, the study performed deep sequencing of blood TCR repertoires from five healthy adults. To increase sequencing depth and limit assay-specific biases, different laboratories used diverse techniques to prepare libraries and sequence TCR repertoires. Leukapheresis yielded between about 0.85 and 9 billion PBMCs per donor. The investigation overall reported the following: Based on pairwise subsampling, the degree of clonotype sharing among donors was expected to be affected by sequencing depth. Because the study included only a small number of donors, the genetic and exposure-history diversity represented was limited. Only blood was sampled, and tissue TCR repertoires likely differ from those in blood.

V has 4 bases trimmed and J has 1 base trimmed; junction bases matching no gene number 5. Per the germline V gene (reference sequence), SGHKS is the CDR1 and YYEKEE is the CDR2. Taken from cysteine to phenylalanine, the CDR3 has 17 residues. Just the 51-base CDR3 DNA is kept, in frame starting at base 1. TCR CDR3 regions were amplified from genomic DNA by multiplex PCR using the deep immunoSEQ assay. Extracted genomic DNA from each cell subset was distributed evenly across all wells of several immunoSEQ 96-well plates, and each plate was treated as a replicate. For unsorted PBMC, 250 to 300 ng of genomic DNA, equivalent to around 30,000 T cell genomes, went into each replicate PCR. Ten immunoSEQ deep assay plates were used to sequence unsorted PBMC genomic DNA. Purified libraries were measured with a Qubit 3.0 fluorometer, size-checked on a Bioanalyzer 2100, and measured again with the KAPA Library Quantification kit. A separate single-read 150-cycle Illumina NextSeq 550 flow cell was used to sequence each immunoSEQ 96-well plate. As for the authors' bioinformatics: Because the immunoSEQ output held only junctional sequences and lacked quality scores, the filtering could not match the filtering applied to full-length reads. Sequences were annotated with PyIR, a Python wrapper for IgBLAST v1.9, using IMGT germline references to assign V/J genes and CDR3. Reads with weak V/J assignments (E-value above 1e-6), missing CDR3, stop codons, out-of-frame junctions, or ambiguous translated residues were removed. V3J clonotypes were defined as sequences sharing the same inferred V gene, J gene, and CDR3 amino acid sequence. To compute the percentage overlap between repertoires, the number of shared unique clonotypes was divided by the size of the smaller repertoire. Richness of each repertoire was evaluated using RTK rarefaction, the Chao1 estimator, and Recon v2.1 estimates of unobserved clonotypes. The table was pulled from immuneACCESS by TCRdb, which kept in-frame rearrangements only. Such tables lose some clones; where checked, under half of the loss comes from unresolved V genes, and the rest has no known cause. Clonal size and the V and J genes are those of that table, whereas D and trimming came from the DNA. Here the sample has about 480,000 clones; almost 80% occur a single time. 12% of the sample is taken by the ten largest.

Points on this clone: Its antigen remains unidentified. Base qualities are missing; no much larger clone stands one base away.

The donors were healthy, HIV-negative adults who had no recently reported acute infections or vaccinations. Only Caucasian adults living in Nashville, Tennessee, USA were represented among the donors. In the unsorted samples, some 94 million PBMCs were counted, and genomic DNA was extracted using the QIAamp DNA Blood Mini kit. Blood was collected by leukapheresis, and PBMCs were isolated by Ficoll-Histopaque density gradient centrifugation and then cryopreserved in liquid nitrogen vapor phase. The chain links TRBV5-5 with TRBJ2-5; 15 bases in the junction line up with TRBD2. Sequences were obtained from PBMCs. The clonotype originates from a woman between 35 and 50 years old in good health. Some clones in this sample may be carry-over from other donors' samples. The base sequence is TGTGCCAGCAGCGGGGGGACTAGCGGGAGGCCCCAAGAGACCCAGTACTTC. This translates into CASSGGTSGRPQETQYF.